Below are 23 T cell receptor beta chains sequenced from a single sample in a study of neoadjuvant anti-PD-1 for oral cavity cancer. Clones were read by immunoSEQ multiplex PCR, and TCRdb kept only the in-frame ones, dropping some. Of 14,000 or so clones listed, roughly 69% were seen once; the top ten hold approximately 2.9%. Material: PBMCs, obtained before nivolumab (anti-PD-1) treatment. The source is a person aged 35-79 years with oral cavity squamous cell carcinoma.

This chain uses TRBV5-1 with TRBJ2-1, with 9 bases that match TRBD2. The CDR3 runs 15 residues. CDR1 SGHRS and CDR2 YFSETQ come from the germline V gene. Losses at the gene ends were 3 bases for V and 4 bases for J; bases not matched to a gene: 5. The CDR3 here is CASSSGGGAYNEQFF. DNA for the CDR3: TGCGCCAGCAGCTCGGGCGGGGGGGCGTACAATGAGCAGTTCTTC.

This chain connects TRBV30 to TRBJ1-2; D might be TRBD1 (6 bases). There are 12 residues in the CDR3. Trimming removed 3 bases from V and 13 bases from J, with 18 bases in between. Germline values: CDR1 GTSNPN, CDR2 SVGIG (reference sequence). In nucleotides, the CDR3 is TGTGCCTGGAGCAACGCCCAGGGGCAGAGCACCTTC. Amino acid sequence: CAWSNAQGQSTF.

In this sample, this clone turned up a few times. The chain employs TRBV9 and TRBJ1-1; D not certain. V shed 0 bases and J shed 5 bases, with 11 bases lying between them. Germline loops: CDR1 SGDLS, CDR2 YYNGEE. This CDR3 comprises 14 residues. The CDR3 DNA reads TGTGCCAGCAGCGTAGGGGGTTTTGATACTGAAGCTTTCTTT. Translating it yields CASSVGGFDTEAFF.

This clone was found a few times. A junction boundary mismatches the germline segment, possibly from a read error. The genes are TRBV7-7 and TRBJ2-1; 9 bases agree with TRBD1. Germline V gene sequence: CDR1 SSHAT, CDR2 FNYEAQ (reference sequence). The CDR3 runs 16 residues. CDR3 bases: TGTGCTAGCAGCTTAGCCTTCCGGGACAGGGCGGATGAGCAGTTCTTC. Its translation: CASSLAFRDRADEQFF.

The CDR3 DNA is TGTGCCAGCAGTTTCATTAACGCTGGAAACACCATATATTTT. The encoded protein is CASSFINAGNTIYF. The genes are TRBV6-6 and TRBJ1-3; D not resolved. The CDR3 covers 14 residues. The germline CDR1 and CDR2 sequences are MNHNY and SVGAGI (reference sequence). V was trimmed by 4 bases and J by 2 bases, leaving 9 bases between them.

This clone occurred a few times. The chain employs TRBV30 and TRBJ2-2, with 9 bases matching TRBD2. The V gene's germline CDR1 is GTSNPN and CDR2 SVGIG (reference sequence). V shed 4 bases and J 4 bases; nucleotides not matched to a gene: 16. The CDR3 has 18 residues. The CDR3 reads CAWTAFSGSFLFTGELFF. The CDR3 nucleotides read TGTGCCTGGACCGCGTTTAGCGGGAGTTTTCTCTTCACCGGGGAGCTGTTTTTT.

The chain couples TRBV27 to TRBJ1-5; D not certain. There are 16 residues in the CDR3. Germline CDR1 and CDR2: MNHEY and SMNVEV (reference sequence). Deletions cut 0 bases from V and 0 bases from J, with 9 bases between. CDR3 region: CASSLSSRNSNQPQHF. The CDR3 coding sequence is TGTGCCAGCAGTTTATCATCCAGAAATAGCAATCAGCCCCAGCATTTT.

This clone was observed a few times. V gene TRBV7-3 combines with J gene TRBJ1-1; D is possibly TRBD1 (6 bases). The CDR3 is 15 residues long. The V and J ends lost 2 bases and 0 bases respectively, with 10 bases between them. Germline-derived CDR1 and CDR2 are SGHTA and FQGTGA. CDR3 bases: TGTGCCAGCAGCTTAGAGGGGGGCATGAACACTGAAGCTTTCTTT. Protein: CASSLEGGMNTEAFF.

The chain uses TRBV28 and TRBJ1-1; D unclear. The V and J ends lost 6 bases and 7 bases respectively, with 9 bases between them. Germline CDR1 is MDHEN and CDR2 is SYDVKM. This CDR3 spans 11 amino acids. The CDR3 sequence: CASSLRGEAFF. The CDR3, as DNA: TGTGCCAGCAGCCTACGGGGTGAAGCTTTCTTT. Variable domain in full (rest from reference TRBV28 and TRBJ1-1): DVKVTQSSRYLVKRTGEKVFLECVQDMDHENMFWYRQDPGLGLRLIYFSYDVKMKEKGDIPEGYSVSREKKERFSLILESASTNQTSMYLCASSLRGEAFFGQGTRLTVV.

This chain uses TRBV5-5 with TRBJ2-7, with TRBD2 as a possible D gene (7 bases). Germline values: CDR1 SGHKS, CDR2 YYEKEE (reference sequence). CDR3 length: 14 residues. V lost 4 bases and J lost 4, with 15 bases in between. The CDR3 sequence is CASSPGRGAYEQYF. The CDR3 coding sequence is TGTGCCAGCAGCCCGGGACGGGGGGCTTACGAGCAGTACTTC.

This sequence joins TRBV11-1 and TRBJ2-2, with TRBD1 matching 9 bases. This CDR3 has 14 amino acids. Per the germline V gene, CDR1 is SGHAT and CDR2 is FQDESV (reference sequence). V dropped 5 bases and J dropped 4; count of bases not matched to a gene: 2. The CDR3 bases are TGTGCCAGCAGCCGACAGGGGGGCACCGGGGAGCTGTTTTTT. Translated: CASSRQGGTGELFF.

This clone appeared a single time. V usage is TRBV10-2 and J usage is TRBJ2-7; TRBD1 aligns across 9 bases. Losses at the gene ends were 6 bases for V and 7 bases for J; bases not matched to a gene: 7. CDR1 is WSHSY, CDR2 SAAADI, per germline. This CDR3 comprises 13 residues. The CDR3 region is CASRPQGAGEQYF. The CDR3 DNA sequence: TGCGCCAGCAGACCACAGGGGGCGGGAGAGCAGTACTTC.

V and J are TRBV4-1 and TRBJ1-2, with 9 bases lining up with TRBD1. This CDR3 spans 17 amino acids. The germline gives CDR1 MGHRA, CDR2 YSYEKL. The ends lost 1 base at V and 3 bases at J; junction bases unmatched: 9. The CDR3 DNA follows: TGCGCCAGCAGCCAAGCGGGACAGGGTTCCCGATACTATGGCTACACCTTC. Amino acid sequence: CASSQAGQGSRYYGYTF.

The chain recombines TRBV7-9 with TRBJ1-5, with 8 bases identical to TRBD1. Germline lookup yields CDR1 SEHNR and CDR2 FQNEAQ (reference sequence). CDR3 length: 17 residues. The V and J ends lost 0 bases and 3 bases, in that order; junction bases with no gene match: 7. This CDR3 reads CASSLAGRTGINQPQHF. CDR3 nucleotide sequence: TGTGCCAGCAGCTTAGCGGGAAGGACAGGGATCAATCAGCCCCAGCATTTT.

V usage is TRBV5-1 and J usage is TRBJ1-5, with 7 bases lining up with TRBD1. J gave up 8 bases and V 2 bases, and 4 bases lay outside the gene matches. CDR3 length equals 13 residues. In germline, CDR1 is SGHRS, CDR2 YFSETQ. CDR3 nucleotides: TGCGCCAGCAGCTTACAGGGGCCAGAGCCCCAGCATTTT. Translated, it gives CASSLQGPEPQHF.

This chain connects TRBV5-4 to TRBJ2-2; 8 nucleotides align to TRBD1. The CDR3 covers 18 residues. The junction had 11 bases not matched to a gene; V was cut back by 4 bases and J by 0 bases. Germline-derived CDR1 and CDR2 are SGHNT and YYREEE (reference sequence). For the CDR3, the DNA is TGTGCCAGCAGCCGTTCGCAGGGGGCTCCGTCGAACACCGGGGAGCTGTTTTTT. This sequence encodes CASSRSQGAPSNTGELFF.

The rearrangement links TRBV27 to TRBJ1-2; no firm D call. Germline assignment: CDR1 MNHEY and CDR2 SMNVEV (reference sequence). The CDR3 is 13 amino acids. The germline V and J ends were trimmed by 4 bases and 3 bases, with 9 bases remaining between them. The chain's CDR3 is CASSSPGYYGYTF. For the CDR3, the DNA is TGTGCCAGCAGTTCCCCCGGCTACTATGGCTACACCTTC.

This chain connects TRBV30 to TRBJ1-1; D gene uncertain. CDR3 length: 14 amino acids. The V gene lost 0 bases and the J gene lost 5 bases, with 13 bases spanning the gap. In germline, CDR1 is GTSNPN, CDR2 SVGIG (reference sequence). The DNA for the CDR3 is TGTGCCTGGAGTGTAGGCGGCAGTGGAACTGAAGCTTTCTTT. The encoded protein is CAWSVGGSGTEAFF.

This sequence joins TRBV5-1 and TRBJ1-2; D not certain. The germline V gene encodes CDR1 SGHRS and CDR2 YFSETQ. Between the trimmed V and J ends, which lost 3 bases and 10 bases, there was a span of 19 bases. The CDR3 sequence is 14 residues long. The CDR3 protein is CASSSDGATGNYTF. The CDR3 bases are TGCGCCAGCAGCTCGGACGGAGCGACCGGGAACTACACCTTC.

The chain is built from TRBV7-2 and TRBJ1-5; D may be TRBD1 (5 bases). Trimming stripped 1 base from V and 0 bases from J, with 7 bases between. From germline, CDR1 is SGHTA and CDR2 FQGNSA. The CDR3 extends over 15 amino acids. The CDR3: CASSLGGYSNQPQHF. The CDR3, as DNA: TGTGCCAGCAGCTTAGGGGGCTATAGCAATCAGCCCCAGCATTTT.

This rearrangement joins TRBV30 to TRBJ2-1; D gene unclear. Germline V gene data show CDR1 as GTSNPN and CDR2 as SVGIG (reference sequence). V was trimmed by 2 bases and J by 7 bases, leaving 3 bases between them. CDR3 length: 10 amino acids. The CDR3 DNA reads as TGTGCCTGGAGTACGAATGAGCAGTTCTTC. The encoded protein is CAWSTNEQFF.

This clone was found once. The gene calls are TRBV5-4 and TRBJ1-3; 8 nucleotides align to TRBD1. Germline V lookup: CDR1 SGHNT, CDR2 YYREEE (reference sequence). The CDR3 length is 17 residues. Trimming at V came to 1 base and at J to 3 bases, leaving 9 bases not matched to a gene. The CDR3 DNA follows: TGTGCCAGCAGCTTGAACCAGGGGGCAAGGGGTGGAAACACCATATATTTT. Encoded protein: CASSLNQGARGGNTIYF.

CDR3 sequence (DNA): TGCGCCAGCAGCTTGGGGGCTACTACTAGCACAGATACGCAGTATTTT. Translation gives CASSLGATTSTDTQYF. The rearrangement links TRBV5-1 to TRBJ2-3; D gene unclear. The CDR3 contains 16 residues. V was cut by 0 bases and J by 0 bases, with 11 bases left in between. Germline CDR1 and CDR2: SGHRS and YFSETQ. The variable domain in full, completed from reference TRBV5-1 and TRBJ2-3, reads KAGVTQTPRYLIKTRGQQVTLSCSPISGHRSVSWYQQTPGQGLQFLFEYFSETQRNKGNFPGRFSGRQFSNSRSEMNVSTLELGDSALYLCASSLGATTSTDTQYFGPGTRLTVL.